A single sample is the source of the 4 T cell receptor beta chains below, sequenced in a study of beta chain features in type 1 diabetes. Reverse transcribing all isolated RNA meant expressed TCRB transcripts were sequenced. TCRdb's table, derived via immunoSEQ multiplex PCR, lists solely in-frame clones and lacks some. The sample has around 250,000 clones; over 12% are singletons. Material for sequencing was naive CD4+ T cells from blood. The receptors were sampled from a woman in her 40s in good health.

The chain links TRBV5-1 to TRBJ1-5, with 9 nucleotides matching TRBD1. The CDR3 runs to 15 residues. With V trimmed by 0 bases and J by 8 bases, 6 bases remained unmatched. Per germline, CDR1 SGHRS and CDR2 YFSETQ. The CDR3 loop is CASSLGDRAREPQHF. The CDR3 coding sequence is TGCGCCAGCAGCTTGGGGGACAGGGCTAGGGAGCCCCAGCATTTT.

V is TRBV10-3 and J is TRBJ2-5; unclear D gene. Trimming pared 6 bases from V and 1 base from J, leaving 15 bases between. The V gene's germline CDR1 is ENHRY and CDR2 SYGVKD. This CDR3 is 15 amino acids long. The CDR3 sequence is CAISQGGTTQETQYF. The DNA for the CDR3 is TGTGCCATCAGCCAAGGCGGCACCACCCAAGAGACCCAGTACTTC.

The chain recombines TRBV9 with TRBJ1-1; 7 positions match TRBD1. There are 14 residues in the CDR3. The V gene's germline CDR1 is SGDLS and CDR2 YYNGEE. V lost 1 base and J lost 5; bases outside the gene matches: 5. The CDR3: CASSVRGRNTEAFF. CDR3 coding DNA: TGTGCCAGCAGCGTAAGGGGGCGAAATACTGAAGCTTTCTTT.

This clone was found a few times. This chain connects TRBV19 to TRBJ2-3, with D possibly matching TRBD2 (9 bases). This CDR3 spans 23 amino acids. Trimming took 5 bases from V and 1 from J, leaving 37 bases between them. Germline V gene data show CDR1 as LNHDA and CDR2 as SQIVND (reference sequence). CDR3 amino acids: CASSSRDRSKLAGLLRGTDTQYF. The CDR3 DNA reads as TGTGCCAGTAGTTCCCGGGACAGGAGCAAACTAGCGGGCCTTCTCCGCGGCACAGATACGCAGTATTTT.